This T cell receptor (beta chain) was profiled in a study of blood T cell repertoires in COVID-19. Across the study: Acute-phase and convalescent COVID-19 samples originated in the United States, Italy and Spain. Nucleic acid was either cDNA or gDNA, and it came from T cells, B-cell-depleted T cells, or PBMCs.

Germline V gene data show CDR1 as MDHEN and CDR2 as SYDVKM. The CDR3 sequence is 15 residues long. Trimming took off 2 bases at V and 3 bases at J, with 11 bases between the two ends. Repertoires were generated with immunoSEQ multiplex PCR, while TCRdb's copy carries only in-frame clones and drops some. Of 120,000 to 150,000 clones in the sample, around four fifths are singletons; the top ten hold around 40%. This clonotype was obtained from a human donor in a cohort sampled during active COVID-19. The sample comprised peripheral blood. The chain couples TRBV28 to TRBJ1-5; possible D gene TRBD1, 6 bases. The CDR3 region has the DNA TGTGCCAGCAGTTTAGATCAGGGGAACAATCAGCCCCAGCATTTT. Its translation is CASSLDQGNNQPQHF.